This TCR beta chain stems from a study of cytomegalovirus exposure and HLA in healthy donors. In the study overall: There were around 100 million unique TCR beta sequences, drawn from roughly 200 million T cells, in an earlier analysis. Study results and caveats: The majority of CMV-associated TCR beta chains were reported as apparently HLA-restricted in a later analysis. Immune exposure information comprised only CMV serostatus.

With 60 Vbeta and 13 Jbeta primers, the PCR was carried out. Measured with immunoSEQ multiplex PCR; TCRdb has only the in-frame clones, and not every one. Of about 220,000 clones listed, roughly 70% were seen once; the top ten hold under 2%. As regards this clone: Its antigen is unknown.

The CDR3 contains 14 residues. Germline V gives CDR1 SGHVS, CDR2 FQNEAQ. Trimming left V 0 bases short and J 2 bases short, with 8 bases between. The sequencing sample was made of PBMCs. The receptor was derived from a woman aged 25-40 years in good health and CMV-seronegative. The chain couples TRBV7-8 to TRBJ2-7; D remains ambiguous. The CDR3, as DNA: TGTGCCAGCAGCTTAGCGTTGCAGACCTACGAGCAGTACTTC. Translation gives CASSLALQTYEQYF.